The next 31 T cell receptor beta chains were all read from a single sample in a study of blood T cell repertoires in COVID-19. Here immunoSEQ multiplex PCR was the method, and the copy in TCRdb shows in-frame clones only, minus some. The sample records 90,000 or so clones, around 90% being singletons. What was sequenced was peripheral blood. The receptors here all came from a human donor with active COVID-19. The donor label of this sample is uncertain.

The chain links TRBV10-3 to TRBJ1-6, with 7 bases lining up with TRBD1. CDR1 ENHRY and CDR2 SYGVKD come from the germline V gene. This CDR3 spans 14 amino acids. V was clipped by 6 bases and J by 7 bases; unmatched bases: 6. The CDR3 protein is CAISLGGSNSPLHF. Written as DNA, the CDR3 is TGTGCCATCAGCTTAGGGGGCTCCAATTCACCCCTCCACTTT.

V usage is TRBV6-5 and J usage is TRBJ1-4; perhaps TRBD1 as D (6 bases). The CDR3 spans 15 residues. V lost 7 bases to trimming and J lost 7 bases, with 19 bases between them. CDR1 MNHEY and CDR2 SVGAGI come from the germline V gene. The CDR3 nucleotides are TGTGCCAGCAAAAGATTTTATTCAGGGGTTGAAAAACTGTTTTTT. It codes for CASKRFYSGVEKLFF.

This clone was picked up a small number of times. CDR3 loop: CASSQGDSGTSSYNEQFF. DNA for the CDR3: TGTGCCAGCAGCCAAGGGGATAGCGGGACTAGCTCCTACAATGAGCAGTTCTTC. The rearrangement uses TRBV4-2 and TRBJ2-1, with TRBD2 identical over 8 bases. J lost 0 bases, V lost 1 base, and 8 bases had no gene match. The length of the CDR3 is 18 residues. In germline, CDR1 is LGHNA, CDR2 YNFKEQ.

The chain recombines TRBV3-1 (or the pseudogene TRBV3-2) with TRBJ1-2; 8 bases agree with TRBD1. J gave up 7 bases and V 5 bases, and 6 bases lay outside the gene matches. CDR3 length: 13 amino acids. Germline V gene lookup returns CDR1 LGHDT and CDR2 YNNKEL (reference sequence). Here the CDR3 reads CASSVGQVLGYTF. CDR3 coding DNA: TGTGCCAGCAGCGTGGGACAGGTCCTTGGCTACACCTTC.

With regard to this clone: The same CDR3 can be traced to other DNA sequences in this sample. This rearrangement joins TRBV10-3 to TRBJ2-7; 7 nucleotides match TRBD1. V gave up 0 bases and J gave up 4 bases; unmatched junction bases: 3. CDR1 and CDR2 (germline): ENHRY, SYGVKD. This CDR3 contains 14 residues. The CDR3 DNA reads TGTGCCATCAGTGAGTCCGGGACAGCTTACGAGCAGTACTTC. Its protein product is CAISESGTAYEQYF.

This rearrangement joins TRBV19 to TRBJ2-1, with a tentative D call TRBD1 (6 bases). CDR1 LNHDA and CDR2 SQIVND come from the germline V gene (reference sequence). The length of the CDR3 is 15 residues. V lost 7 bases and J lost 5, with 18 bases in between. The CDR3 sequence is CASKDSPVVNNEQFF. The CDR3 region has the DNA TGTGCCAGTAAGGACAGCCCAGTGGTGAACAATGAGCAGTTCTTC.

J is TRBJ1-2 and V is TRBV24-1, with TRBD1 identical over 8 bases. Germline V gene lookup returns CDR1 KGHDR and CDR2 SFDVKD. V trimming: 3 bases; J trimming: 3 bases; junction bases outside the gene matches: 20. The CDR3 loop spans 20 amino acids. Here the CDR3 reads CATSDPLFYLTGGKDYGYTF. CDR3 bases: TGTGCCACCAGTGATCCTCTCTTCTACTTAACAGGGGGGAAGGACTATGGCTACACCTTC.

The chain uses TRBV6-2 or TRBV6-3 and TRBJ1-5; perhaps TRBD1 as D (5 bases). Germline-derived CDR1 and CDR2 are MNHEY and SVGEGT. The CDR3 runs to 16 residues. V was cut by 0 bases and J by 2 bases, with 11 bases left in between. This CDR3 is CASSYSGGSGNQPQHF. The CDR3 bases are TGTGCCAGCAGTTACTCGGGGGGGTCGGGCAATCAGCCCCAGCATTTT.

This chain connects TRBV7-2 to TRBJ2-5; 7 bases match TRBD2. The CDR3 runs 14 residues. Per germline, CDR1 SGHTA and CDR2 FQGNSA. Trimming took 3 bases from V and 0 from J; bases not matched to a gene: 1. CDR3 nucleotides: TGTGCCAGCAGCTTCGGGGGGAACCAAGAGACCCAGTACTTC. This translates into CASSFGGNQETQYF. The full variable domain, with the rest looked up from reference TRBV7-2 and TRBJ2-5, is GAGVSQSPSNKVTEKGKDVELRCDPISGHTALYWYRQSLGQGLEFLIYFQGNSAPDKSGLPSDRFSAERTGGSVSTLTIQRTQQEDSAVYLCASSFGGNQETQYFGPGTRLLVL.

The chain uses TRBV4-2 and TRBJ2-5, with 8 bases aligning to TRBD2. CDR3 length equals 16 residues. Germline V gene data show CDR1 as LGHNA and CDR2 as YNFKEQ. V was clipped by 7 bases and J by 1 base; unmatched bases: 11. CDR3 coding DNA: TGTGCCAGCAACGGAGGAGCGGGGGAGGGCCAAGAGACCCAGTACTTC. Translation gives CASNGGAGEGQETQYF.

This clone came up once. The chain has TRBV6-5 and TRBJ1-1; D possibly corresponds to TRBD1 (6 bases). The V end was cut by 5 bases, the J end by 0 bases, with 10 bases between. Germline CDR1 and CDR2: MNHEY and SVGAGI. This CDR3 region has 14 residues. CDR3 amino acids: CASSRQDLNTEAFF. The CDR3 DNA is TGTGCCAGCAGTAGACAGGACTTGAACACTGAAGCTTTCTTT.

The CDR3 region is CASSINPGAGTDTQYF. CDR3 coding DNA: TGTGCCAGTAGTATTAATCCAGGGGCTGGCACAGATACGCAGTATTTT. The chain couples TRBV19 to TRBJ2-3; a possible D gene is TRBD1 (6 bases). This CDR3 contains 16 residues. With 3 bases removed from V and 1 base from J, the gap between germline ends came to 14 bases. Germline V gives CDR1 LNHDA, CDR2 SQIVND (reference sequence).

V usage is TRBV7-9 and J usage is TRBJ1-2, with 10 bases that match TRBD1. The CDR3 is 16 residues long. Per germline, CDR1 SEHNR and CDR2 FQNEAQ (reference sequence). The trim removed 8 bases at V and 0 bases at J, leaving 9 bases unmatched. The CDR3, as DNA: TGTGCCAGCTGGACAGGGGGACGACCGACTAACTATGGCTACACCTTC. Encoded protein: CASWTGGRPTNYGYTF.

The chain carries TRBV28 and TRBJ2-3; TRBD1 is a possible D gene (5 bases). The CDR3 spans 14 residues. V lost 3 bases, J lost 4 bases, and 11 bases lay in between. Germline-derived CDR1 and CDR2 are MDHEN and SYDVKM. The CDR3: CASSFRQSADTQYF. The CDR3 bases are TGTGCCAGCAGTTTCAGACAGAGCGCAGATACGCAGTATTTT.

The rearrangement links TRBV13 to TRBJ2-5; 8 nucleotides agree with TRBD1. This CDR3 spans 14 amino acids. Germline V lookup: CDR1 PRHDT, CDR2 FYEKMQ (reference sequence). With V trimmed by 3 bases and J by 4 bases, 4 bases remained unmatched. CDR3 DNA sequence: TGTGCCAGCAGCTTCACAGGGGGGAGAGAGACCCAGTACTTC. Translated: CASSFTGGRETQYF.

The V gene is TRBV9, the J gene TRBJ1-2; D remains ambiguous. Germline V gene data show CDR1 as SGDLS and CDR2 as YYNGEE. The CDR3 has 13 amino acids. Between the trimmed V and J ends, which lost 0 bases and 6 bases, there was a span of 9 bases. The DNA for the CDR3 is TGTGCCAGCAGCGTAGTCCTAGGCGATGGCTACACCTTC. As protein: CASSVVLGDGYTF.

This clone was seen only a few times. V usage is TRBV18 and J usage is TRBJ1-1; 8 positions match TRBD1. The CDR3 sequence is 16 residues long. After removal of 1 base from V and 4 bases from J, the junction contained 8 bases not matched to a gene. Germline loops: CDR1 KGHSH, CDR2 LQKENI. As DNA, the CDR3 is TGTGCCAGCTCACCACTCCCCTCCGGGACAGGCACTGAAGCTTTCTTT. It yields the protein CASSPLPSGTGTEAFF.

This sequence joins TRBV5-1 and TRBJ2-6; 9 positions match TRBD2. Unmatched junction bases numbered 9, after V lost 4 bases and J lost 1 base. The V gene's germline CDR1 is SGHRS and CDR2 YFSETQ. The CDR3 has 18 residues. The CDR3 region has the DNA TGCGCCAGCAGCCGGGGAGGCGGGGGGGTATCTGGGGCCAACGTCCTGACTTTC. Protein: CASSRGGGGVSGANVLTF.

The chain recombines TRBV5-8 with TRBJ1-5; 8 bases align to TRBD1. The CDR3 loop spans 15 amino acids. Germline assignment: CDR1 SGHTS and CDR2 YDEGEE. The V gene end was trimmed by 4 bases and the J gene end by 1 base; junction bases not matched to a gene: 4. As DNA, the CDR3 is TGTGCCAGCAGCCAAGGGACAGGAAGCAATCAGCCCCAGCATTTT. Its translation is CASSQGTGSNQPQHF.

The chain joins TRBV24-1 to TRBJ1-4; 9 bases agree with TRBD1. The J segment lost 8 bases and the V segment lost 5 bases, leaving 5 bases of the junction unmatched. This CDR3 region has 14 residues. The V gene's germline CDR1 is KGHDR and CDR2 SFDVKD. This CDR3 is CATSATGTGEKLFF. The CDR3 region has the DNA TGTGCCACCAGTGCGACCGGGACAGGGGAAAAACTGTTTTTT.

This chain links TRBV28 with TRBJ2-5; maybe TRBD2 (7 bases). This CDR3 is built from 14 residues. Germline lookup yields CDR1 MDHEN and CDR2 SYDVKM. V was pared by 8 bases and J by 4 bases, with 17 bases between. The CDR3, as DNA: TGTGCCAGCGTGAGGGCAGGGGAGGGAGAGACCCAGTACTTC. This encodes CASVRAGEGETQYF.

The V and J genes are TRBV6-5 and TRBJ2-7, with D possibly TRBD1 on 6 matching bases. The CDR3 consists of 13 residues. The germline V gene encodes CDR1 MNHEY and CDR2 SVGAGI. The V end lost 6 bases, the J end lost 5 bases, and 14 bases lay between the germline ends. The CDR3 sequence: CASRPHRDHEQYF. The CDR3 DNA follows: TGTGCCAGCAGGCCCCACAGGGACCACGAGCAGTACTTC.

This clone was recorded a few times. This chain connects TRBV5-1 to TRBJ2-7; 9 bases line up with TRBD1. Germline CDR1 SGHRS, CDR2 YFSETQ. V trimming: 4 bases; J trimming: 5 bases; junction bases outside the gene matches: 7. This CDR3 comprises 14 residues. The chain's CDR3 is CASSPWTGVNEQYF. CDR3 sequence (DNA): TGCGCCAGCAGCCCATGGACAGGGGTCAACGAGCAGTACTTC.

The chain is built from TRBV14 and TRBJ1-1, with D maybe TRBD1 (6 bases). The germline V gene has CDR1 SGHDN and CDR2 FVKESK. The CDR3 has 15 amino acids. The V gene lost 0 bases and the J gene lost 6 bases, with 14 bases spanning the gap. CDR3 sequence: CASSQDRGAGSEAFF. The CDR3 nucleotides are TGTGCCAGCAGCCAAGATCGGGGGGCCGGGTCTGAAGCTTTCTTT.

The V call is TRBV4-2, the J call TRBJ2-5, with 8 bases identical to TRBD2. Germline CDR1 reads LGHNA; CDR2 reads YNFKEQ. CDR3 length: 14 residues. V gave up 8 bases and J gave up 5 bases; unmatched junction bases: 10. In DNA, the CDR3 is TGTGCCAGCCGAGCCACAGCGGGGGCTGAGACCCAGTACTTC. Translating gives CASRATAGAETQYF.

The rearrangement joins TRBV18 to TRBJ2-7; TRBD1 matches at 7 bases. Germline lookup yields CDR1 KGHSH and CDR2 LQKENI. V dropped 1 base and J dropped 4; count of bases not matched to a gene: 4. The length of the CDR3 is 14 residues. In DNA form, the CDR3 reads TGTGCCAGCTCACCACGCGAGACAGGGTACGAGCAGTACTTC. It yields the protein CASSPRETGYEQYF.

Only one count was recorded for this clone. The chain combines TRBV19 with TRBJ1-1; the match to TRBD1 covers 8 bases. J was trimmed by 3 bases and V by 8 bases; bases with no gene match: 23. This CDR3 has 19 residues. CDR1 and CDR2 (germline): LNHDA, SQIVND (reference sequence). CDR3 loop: CASSWRGSGLGTGDTEAFF. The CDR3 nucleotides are TGTGCCAGTTCCTGGAGAGGGTCAGGACTGGGGACAGGCGACACTGAAGCTTTCTTT.

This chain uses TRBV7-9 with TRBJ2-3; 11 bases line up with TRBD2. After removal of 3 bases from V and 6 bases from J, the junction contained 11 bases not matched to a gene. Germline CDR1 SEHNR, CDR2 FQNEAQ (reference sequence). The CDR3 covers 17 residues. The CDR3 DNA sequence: TGTGCCAGCAGCTTCCCGGGACTAGCGGCCGTGGGGGATACGCAGTATTTT. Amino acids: CASSFPGLAAVGDTQYF.

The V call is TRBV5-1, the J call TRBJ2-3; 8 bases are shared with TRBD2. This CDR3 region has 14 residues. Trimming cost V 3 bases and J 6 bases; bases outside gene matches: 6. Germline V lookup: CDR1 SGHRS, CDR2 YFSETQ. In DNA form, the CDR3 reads TGCGCCAGCAGCTCCGGACTAGCTGTCGATACGCAGTATTTT. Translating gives CASSSGLAVDTQYF.

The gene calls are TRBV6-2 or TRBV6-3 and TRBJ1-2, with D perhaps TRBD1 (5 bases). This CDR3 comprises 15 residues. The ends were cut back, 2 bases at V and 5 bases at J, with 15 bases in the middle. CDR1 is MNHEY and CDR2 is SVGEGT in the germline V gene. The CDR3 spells CASSYGQGTGYGYTF. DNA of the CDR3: TGTGCCAGCAGTTACGGCCAGGGCACCGGGTATGGCTACACCTTC.

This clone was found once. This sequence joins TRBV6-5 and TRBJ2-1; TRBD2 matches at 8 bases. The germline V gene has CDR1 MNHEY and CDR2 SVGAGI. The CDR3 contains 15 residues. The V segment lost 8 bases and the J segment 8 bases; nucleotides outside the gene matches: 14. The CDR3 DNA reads TGTGCCAGCTCGTCAGGACGCGGGGGGCTCTATGAGCAGTTCTTC. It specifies CASSSGRGGLYEQFF.